A selection of T cell receptor beta chains follows, all from one sample in a study of T cell changes during pregnancy in multiple sclerosis. The assay was immunoSEQ multiplex PCR, and TCRdb's table has in-frame clones only and misses some. The profile shows roughly 93,000 clones, about 91% of them singletons. Material: peripheral blood, obtained after pregnancy. These receptors were taken from a female donor in good health, enrolled as a control in a pregnancy study. Each CDR3 is given with its conserved first and last residue. A D gene is named only where the DNA matches it firmly. Expanded clones get a size class; other rows say once, few or many, or leave the size out.

clone size: NA
J gene: TRBJ2-7
D gene: TRBD2
V gene: TRBV4-2
CDR3 DNA: TGTGCCAGCAGCCAAGAAGGAGGGGTAGCGGGGGTCGAGCAGTACTTC
CDR3 protein: CASSQEGGVAGVEQYF

clone size: NA
J gene: TRBJ1-1
D gene: TRBD1
V gene: TRBV2
CDR3 DNA: TGTGCCAGCAGTTTACAGGGGGCGAACACTGAAGCTTTCTTT
CDR3 protein: CASSLQGANTEAFF

clone size: NA
J gene: TRBJ2-7
D gene: NA
V gene: TRBV4-1
CDR3 DNA: TGCGCCAGCAGCCAAGGGCAAGCGTTTACCTACGAGCAGTACTTC
CDR3 protein: CASSQGQAFTYEQYF

clone size: once
J gene: TRBJ1-4
D gene: NA
V gene: TRBV6-1
CDR3 DNA: TGTGCCAGCAGGGATACAGGCGGAGTGAATGAAAAACTGTTTTTT
CDR3 protein: CASRDTGGVNEKLFF

clone size: NA
J gene: TRBJ1-2
D gene: NA
V gene: TRBV5-1
CDR3 DNA: TGCGCCAGCAGCCTAACCTTAAGTAACTATGGCTACACCTTC
CDR3 protein: CASSLTLSNYGYTF

clone size: NA
J gene: TRBJ1-3
D gene: NA
V gene: TRBV19
CDR3 DNA: TGTGCCAGTAGTTCAAAGGGGATTACCATATATTTT
CDR3 protein: CASSSKGITIYF

clone size: NA
J gene: TRBJ1-1
D gene: TRBD1
V gene: TRBV5-4
CDR3 DNA: TGTGCCAGCAGCTTCCCGGGACAGGGGTCGAAAGCTTTCTTT
CDR3 protein: CASSFPGQGSKAFF

clone size: NA
J gene: TRBJ2-1
D gene: NA
V gene: TRBV6-6
CDR3 DNA: TGTGCCAGCAGTTCCCGAGACTGGAAAGGAGATGAGCAGTTCTTC
CDR3 protein: CASSSRDWKGDEQFF

clone size: NA
J gene: TRBJ1-2
D gene: NA
V gene: TRBV19
CDR3 DNA: TGTGCCAGTAGTCCTAGATCGTATGGCTACACCTTC
CDR3 protein: CASSPRSYGYTF

clone size: NA
J gene: TRBJ1-2
D gene: NA
V gene: TRBV5-1
CDR3 DNA: TGCGCCAGCAGCTTGGCAAGGGCCGTCACGGGGTATGGCTACACCTTC
CDR3 protein: CASSLARAVTGYGYTF

clone size: NA
J gene: TRBJ2-5
D gene: NA
V gene: TRBV6-6
CDR3 DNA: TGTGCCAGCACGCTGCTAAGGGGCGGAGAGACCCAGTACTTC
CDR3 protein: CASTLLRGGETQYF

clone size: NA
J gene: TRBJ2-6
D gene: NA
V gene: TRBV19
CDR3 DNA: TGTGCCAGTACCACAACAGGGACTGGGGCCAACGTCCTGACTTTC
CDR3 protein: CASTTTGTGANVLTF

clone size: NA
J gene: TRBJ2-7
D gene: NA
V gene: TRBV27
CDR3 DNA: TGTGCCAGCAGTTATTATCGGGGCTACGAGCAGTACTTC
CDR3 protein: CASSYYRGYEQYF

clone size: NA
J gene: TRBJ1-4
D gene: TRBD1
V gene: TRBV29-1
CDR3 DNA: TGCAGCGTTGTTGGGGGACAGGGGGATGAAAAACTGTTTTTT
CDR3 protein: CSVVGGQGDEKLFF

clone size: once
J gene: TRBJ1-5
D gene: TRBD1
V gene: TRBV5-6
CDR3 DNA: TGTGCCAGCAGCTTTGGACAGGGACATCAGCCCCAGCATTTT
CDR3 protein: CASSFGQGHQPQHF

clone size: NA
J gene: TRBJ2-3
D gene: NA
V gene: TRBV28
CDR3 DNA: TGTGCCAGCAGACCCCCCAGCGGACCCACAGATACGCAGTATTTT
CDR3 protein: CASRPPSGPTDTQYF

clone size: NA
J gene: TRBJ2-7
D gene: NA
V gene: TRBV19
CDR3 DNA: TGTGCCAGTAGTATACCCCAGAGGGAGCAGTACTTC
CDR3 protein: CASSIPQREQYF

clone size: NA
J gene: TRBJ2-7
D gene: NA
V gene: TRBV29-1
CDR3 DNA: TGCAGCGTTGGTGAGGGGGCGGGATACGAGCAGTACTTC
CDR3 protein: CSVGEGAGYEQYF

clone size: NA
J gene: TRBJ1-1
D gene: NA
V gene: TRBV15
CDR3 DNA: TGTGCCACCAGCAGAGATATACAGGGTGTAACTGAAGCTTTCTTT
CDR3 protein: CATSRDIQGVTEAFF

clone size: NA
J gene: TRBJ1-4
D gene: NA
V gene: TRBV4-1
CDR3 DNA: TGCGCCAGCAGCCAAGATAACAGGCATAATGAAAAACTGTTTTTT
CDR3 protein: CASSQDNRHNEKLFF

clone size: NA
J gene: TRBJ1-1
D gene: NA
V gene: TRBV18
CDR3 DNA: TGTGCCAGCTCACCAATAACAGAGAACACTGAAGCTTTCTTT
CDR3 protein: CASSPITENTEAFF

clone size: once
J gene: TRBJ1-1
D gene: NA
V gene: TRBV18
CDR3 DNA: TGTGCCAGTCAGGGTAGGACTGAAGCTTTCTTT
CDR3 protein: CASQGRTEAFF

clone size: NA
J gene: TRBJ2-7
D gene: NA
V gene: TRBV28
CDR3 DNA: TGTGCCAGCAGTTACGGGACACAAACGCAGCAGTACTTC
CDR3 protein: CASSYGTQTQQYF

clone size: once
J gene: TRBJ1-5
D gene: TRBD1
V gene: TRBV6-1
CDR3 DNA: TGTGCCAGCAATATACAGGGGGCGGGTCAGCCCCAGCATTTT
CDR3 protein: CASNIQGAGQPQHF

clone size: NA
J gene: TRBJ2-7
D gene: NA
V gene: TRBV29-1
CDR3 DNA: TGCAGCGTCCATACAGGGGGGGGGTACGAGCAGTACTTC
CDR3 protein: CSVHTGGGYEQYF

clone size: NA
J gene: TRBJ1-1
D gene: NA
V gene: TRBV19
CDR3 DNA: TGTGCCAGTAGGCAGGGAGGGACTGAAGCTTTCTTT
CDR3 protein: CASRQGGTEAFF

clone size: NA
J gene: TRBJ1-1
D gene: NA
V gene: TRBV29-1
CDR3 DNA: TGCAGCGGCTCCCTGGGGGGGATGAACACTGAAGCTTTCTTT
CDR3 protein: CSGSLGGMNTEAFF

clone size: NA
J gene: TRBJ2-7
D gene: NA
V gene: TRBV11-2
CDR3 DNA: TGTGCCAGCAGCTTCACTAGTACGTCCTACGAGCAGTACTTC
CDR3 protein: CASSFTSTSYEQYF

clone size: NA
J gene: TRBJ1-2
D gene: NA
V gene: TRBV6-4
CDR3 DNA: TGTGCCAGCAGTGAACGGGAGGGGGCTAACTATGGCTACACCTTC
CDR3 protein: CASSEREGANYGYTF

clone size: NA
J gene: TRBJ2-5
D gene: TRBD2
V gene: TRBV6-1
CDR3 DNA: TGTGCCAGCAGTGAAGCTGTACTAGCGGGAGTAGAGACCCAGTACTTC
CDR3 protein: CASSEAVLAGVETQYF

clone size: NA
J gene: TRBJ1-5
D gene: NA
V gene: TRBV18
CDR3 DNA: TGTGCCAGCTCGTCGGGGATTCGGTTCGATCAGCCCCAGCATTTT
CDR3 protein: CASSSGIRFDQPQHF

clone size: NA
J gene: TRBJ1-2
D gene: TRBD1
V gene: TRBV6-1
CDR3 DNA: TGTGCCAGCAGGACATTGGGACAGGGGCACTATGGCTACACCTTC
CDR3 protein: CASRTLGQGHYGYTF

clone size: few
J gene: TRBJ1-1
D gene: TRBD1
V gene: TRBV5-1
CDR3 DNA: TGCGCCAGCAGCCATGCAGGGGGGAACACTGAAGCTTTCTTT
CDR3 protein: CASSHAGGNTEAFF

clone size: NA
J gene: TRBJ2-7
D gene: TRBD1
V gene: TRBV28
CDR3 DNA: TGTGCCAGCAGCCTCCCGGGACAGGGAACCTACGAGCAGTACTTC
CDR3 protein: CASSLPGQGTYEQYF

clone size: many
J gene: TRBJ2-7
D gene: TRBD1
V gene: TRBV9
CDR3 DNA: TGTGCCAGCAGCGGGGACAGGGAAGGCTACGAGCAGTACTTC
CDR3 protein: CASSGDREGYEQYF

clone size: few
J gene: TRBJ2-1
D gene: NA
V gene: TRBV7-6
CDR3 DNA: TGTGCCAGCAAGGAGGGGGCCGGAGATGAGCAGTTCTTC
CDR3 protein: CASKEGAGDEQFF

clone size: NA
J gene: TRBJ2-1
D gene: NA
V gene: TRBV13
CDR3 DNA: TGTGCCAGCGGGCGCGGGGACGTGTCCTACAATGAGCAGTTCTTC
CDR3 protein: CASGRGDVSYNEQFF

clone size: NA
J gene: TRBJ2-7
D gene: TRBD1
V gene: TRBV28
CDR3 DNA: TGTGCCAGTTTTCCGGGACAGGGGTGGCACGAGCAGTACTTC
CDR3 protein: CASFPGQGWHEQYF

clone size: once
J gene: TRBJ2-1
D gene: TRBD2
V gene: TRBV7-2
CDR3 DNA: TGTGCCAGCAGCGTGACTAGCGGGCGATACAATGAGCAGTTCTTC
CDR3 protein: CASSVTSGRYNEQFF

clone size: NA
J gene: TRBJ1-1
D gene: NA
V gene: TRBV6-5
CDR3 DNA: TGTGCCAGCAGTTACTCGACAGTTCCCAACACTGAAGCTTTCTTT
CDR3 protein: CASSYSTVPNTEAFF

clone size: NA
J gene: TRBJ1-6
D gene: NA
V gene: TRBV19
CDR3 DNA: TGTGCCAGTAATAACAGATTAAATTCACCCCTCCACTTT
CDR3 protein: CASNNRLNSPLHF

clone size: NA
J gene: TRBJ1-4
D gene: TRBD1
V gene: TRBV29-1
CDR3 DNA: TGCAGTGGCGGCAGGGGGTATGAAAAACTGTTTTTT
CDR3 protein: CSGGRGYEKLFF

clone size: once
J gene: TRBJ1-1
D gene: NA
V gene: TRBV2
CDR3 DNA: TGTGCCAGTTGTCCAGGGATGAACACTGAAGCTTTCTTT
CDR3 protein: CASCPGMNTEAFF